This T cell receptor beta chain was identified in a study of blood T cell repertoires in COVID-19. About the research overall: Whether acute or convalescent, the COVID-19 samples came from the United States, Italy and Spain.

The CDR3 covers 15 residues. Deletions cut 1 base from V and 0 bases from J, with 9 bases between. The germline V gene encodes CDR1 SGHVS and CDR2 FQNEAQ. Sequencing was performed with immunoSEQ multiplex PCR; in TCRdb, only in-frame clones are kept and a portion is missing. The sample yields around 68,000 clones, around 80% seen once. The V and J genes are TRBV7-8 and TRBJ1-1; a possible D gene is TRBD1 (5 bases). The sample was peripheral blood. This clonotype was obtained from a human donor in a cohort sampled during active COVID-19. The CDR3 DNA is TGTGCCAGCAGCTTAGGGGGAGGGGTGAACACTGAAGCTTTCTTT. Residues: CASSLGGGVNTEAFF. The full variable domain, with the rest looked up from reference TRBV7-8 and TRBJ1-1, is GAGVSQSPRYKVAKRGQDVALRCDPISGHVSLFWYQQALGQGPEFLTYFQNEAQLDKSGLPSDRFFAERPEGSVSTLKIQRTQQEDSAVYLCASSLGGGVNTEAFFGQGTRLTVV.